This TCR beta chain derives from a study of patients and donors after allogeneic stem cell transplantation. This clonotype was detected many times. In TCRdb, the RT-PCR reads were re-called with MiXCR into one record per CDR3 protein. The sample lists some 9,800 distinct CDR3 sequences, roughly 6.4% occurring once. What was sequenced was blood, either unsorted or a sorted T cell fraction (not recorded which). The receptor's source is a human donor who was either an allogeneic HSCT recipient or a stem cell or donor lymphocyte infusion donor (not recorded which). It is not recorded whose cells these are; they may come from a transplant donor.

DNA for the CDR3: TGTGCCACCAGCAGAGCGGGGACAGGGGTTCATGGCTACACCTTC. Translated, it gives CATSRAGTGVHGYTF. V gene TRBV15 combines with J gene TRBJ1-2; 10 bases line up with TRBD1. Germline lookup yields CDR1 LNHNV and CDR2 YYDKDF (reference sequence). V was pared by 1 base and J by 6 bases, with 5 bases of the junction left unmatched. The CDR3 is 15 residues long.